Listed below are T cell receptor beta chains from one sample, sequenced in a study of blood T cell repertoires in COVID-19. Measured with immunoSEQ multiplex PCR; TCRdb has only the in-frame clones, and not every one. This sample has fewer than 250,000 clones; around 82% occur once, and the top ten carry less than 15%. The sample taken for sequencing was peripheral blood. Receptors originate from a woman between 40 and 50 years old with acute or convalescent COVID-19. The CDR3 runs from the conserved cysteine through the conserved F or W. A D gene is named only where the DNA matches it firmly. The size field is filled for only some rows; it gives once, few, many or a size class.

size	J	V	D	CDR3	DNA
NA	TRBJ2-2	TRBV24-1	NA	CATSDGQSPGELFF	TGTGCCACCAGTGATGGACAGTCCCCCGGGGAGCTGTTTTTT
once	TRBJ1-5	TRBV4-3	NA	CASSPHSDQPQHF	TGCGCCAGCAGCCCCCACAGTGATCAGCCCCAGCATTTT
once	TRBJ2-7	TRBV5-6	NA	CASSLGVGRTGTYEQYF	TGTGCCAGCAGCTTGGGGGTCGGGAGGACAGGGACCTACGAGCAGTACTTC
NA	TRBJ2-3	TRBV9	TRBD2	CASSVDPSGRAKDTQYF	TGTGCCAGCAGCGTAGACCCTAGCGGGAGGGCCAAAGATACGCAGTATTTT
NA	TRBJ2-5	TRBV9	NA	CASSRLYQETQYF	TGTGCCAGCAGCCGTTTGTACCAAGAGACCCAGTACTTC
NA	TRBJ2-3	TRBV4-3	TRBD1	CASSQDTADRGGSDTQYF	TGCGCCAGCAGCCAAGATACGGCGGACAGGGGTGGGTCAGATACGCAGTATTTT
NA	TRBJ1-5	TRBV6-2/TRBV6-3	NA	CASSYWGFNQPQHF	TGTGCCAGCAGTTACTGGGGCTTCAATCAGCCCCAGCATTTT
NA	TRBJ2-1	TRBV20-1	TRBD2	CSASVGQIAGGLGNEQFF	TGCAGTGCTAGTGTAGGCCAAATAGCGGGAGGGCTCGGGAATGAGCAGTTCTTC
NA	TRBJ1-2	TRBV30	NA	CAWSAGPLRGYTF	TGTGCCTGGAGCGCGGGACCCCTAAGAGGCTACACCTTC
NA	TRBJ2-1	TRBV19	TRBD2	CASSIVTGAGGGEQFF	TGTGCCAGTAGTATAGTTACGGGTGCGGGAGGGGGCGAGCAGTTCTTC
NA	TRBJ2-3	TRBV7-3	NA	CASSLLQSTDTQYF	TGTGCCAGCAGCTTACTACAGAGCACAGATACGCAGTATTTT
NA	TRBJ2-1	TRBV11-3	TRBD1	CASSGRGYEQFF	TGTGCCAGCAGCGGCAGGGGGTATGAGCAGTTCTTC
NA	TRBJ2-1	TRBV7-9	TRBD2	CASSSGTSADRLSQFF	TGTGCCAGCAGCTCTGGGACTAGCGCCGACCGACTATCGCAGTTCTTC
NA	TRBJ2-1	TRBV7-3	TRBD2	CASSLSSGGANEQFF	TGTGCCAGCAGCTTATCTAGCGGGGGGGCAAATGAGCAGTTCTTC
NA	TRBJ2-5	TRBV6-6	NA	CASSYLQGFETQYF	TGTGCCAGCAGTTACTTACAGGGTTTCGAGACCCAGTACTTC
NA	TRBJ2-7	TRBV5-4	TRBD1	CASSLDLQGASYEQYF	TGTGCCAGCAGCTTGGACCTACAGGGGGCTTCGTACGAGCAGTACTTC
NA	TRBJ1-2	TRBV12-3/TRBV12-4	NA	CASRRSGTYGYTF	TGTGCCAGCAGACGCTCCGGGACATACGGCTACACCTTC
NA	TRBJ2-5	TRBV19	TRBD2	CASTPGLAGETQYF	TGTGCCAGTACCCCGGGACTAGCGGGAGAGACCCAGTACTTC
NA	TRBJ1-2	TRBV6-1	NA	CASSEGEGAAGYTF	TGTGCCAGCAGCGAAGGGGAAGGGGCCGCTGGCTACACCTTC
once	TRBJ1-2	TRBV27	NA	CASRLRSLDHQGYGYTF	TGTGCCAGCCGCCTACGAAGTTTAGACCACCAGGGCTATGGCTACACCTTC
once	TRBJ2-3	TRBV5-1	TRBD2	CASSLGGRTDTQYF	TGCGCCAGCAGTCTGGGGGGGAGGACAGATACGCAGTATTTT
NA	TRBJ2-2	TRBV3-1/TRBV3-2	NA	CASRKGSGELFF	TGTGCCAGCAGGAAGGGGTCCGGGGAGCTGTTTTTT
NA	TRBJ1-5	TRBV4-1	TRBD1	CASSPLDSDRGGSSNQPQHF	TGCGCCAGCAGTCCCCTTGATTCCGACAGGGGGGGGAGTAGCAATCAGCCCCAGCATTTT
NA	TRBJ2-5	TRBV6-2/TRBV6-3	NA	CASSYSFRDIKETQYF	TGTGCCAGCAGTTACTCATTCCGGGACATTAAAGAGACCCAGTACTTC